This record looks at one T cell receptor (beta chain) sequence and its context. In this sample, this clonotype turned up many times. The antigen it recognizes is unknown. No base quality information exists; no much larger clone differs at one position. The data belong to a study of human T cells and chemical hapten exposure (dated by TCRdb to about 2021). Background on the whole study: For sensitization, 2% DPC in acetone was applied to a 2 cm by 2 cm area of upper inner arm skin. Weekly therapeutic DPC doses were additionally applied to the scalp of patients throughout the approximately 25-week study period. Patch testing on the upper back used Finn chambers containing 0.01% DPC, with scoring done after 6 days according to International Contact Dermatitis Research Group standards. Alopecia areata with under or over 50% scalp involvement, alopecia totalis and alopecia universalis were represented in the patient cohort, which was mostly female. Libraries were pooled for sequencing, and variation in per-sample TCR yields was attributed mainly to small differences in library volumes within the pool. This study followed changes in the peripheral blood TCR repertoire in vivo during primary and secondary sensitization of alopecia patients to the hapten diphenylcyclopropenone (DPC). Blood samples were taken from patients before sensitization (week 0) and then at 2, 6 and about 24 weeks after DPC sensitization. Blood for TCR sequencing was provided by twenty-nine alopecia patients at one to four time points (pre-sensitization, 2, 6 and 24 weeks). The paper as a whole reports these results and caveats: Compared with pre-sensitization or healthy control sets, expanded TCRs formed significantly more large CDR3 similarity clusters, which is consistent with antigen-driven responses. Alopecia, a presumed autoimmune disease, was present in all patients, so the immune response of the patients might differ from that of healthy individuals. The number of PT1 expanded TCRs positively correlated with patch test score, significant at thresholds 8, 16 and 32 but not 4. DPC sensitization did not change how many TCRs were above 1 in 1000 frequency, and no evidence was found of alterations in global repertoire structure. Repeated subsampling changed both the strength of the expansion versus patch-test correlation and the threshold at which the correlation became significant.

The method behind the library was RACE. The sequencer was a NextSeq 500. Library preparation attached unique molecular identifiers to individual cDNA molecules for quantitative, reproducible TCR counting. Each blood RNA sample was used to sequence both TCR alpha and TCR beta chains. In the source study's methods: Samples had a median of roughly 98,000 TCRs, with a range from roughly 20,000 to 690,600. V, J and CDR3 annotation of the TCR reads was carried out using the Decombinator software suite. To make PS versus PT1 abundance plots, every sample was subsampled to the same number of TCRs (28,000). TCRs were defined as expanded if absent before sensitization and observed at least eight times at the 2-week time point. TCRdb took the public reads, trimmed them with fastp at Q25, ran MiXCR for clone calling and kept in-frame beta chains. Rows merge per CDR3 protein into single entries with the most common DNA and genes. TCRdb assigned the V and J calls; the authors' analysis was not used. Present in this sample are 90,000 or so distinct CDR3 sequences, about 8.5% of which were seen just once. The ten largest account for approximately 2.8% of the sample.

The junction shows trimming of 3 bases on V and 1 base on J, and the gene matches do not reach 8 bases of it. Spanning cysteine to phenylalanine, the CDR3 consists of 16 amino acids. Only the CDR3 part of the read is kept: 48 bases, read in frame from the first base. CDR1 SGHRS and CDR2 YFSETQ were looked up in the germline V gene. What this sample's time point label stands for: pre-sensitization, week 0. Sample treatment or condition, as interpreted from the label and publication: therapeutic diphenylcyclopropenone sensitization with weekly scalp DPC. Blood at each patch-test visit was drawn before the patch test was applied. Patients were considered eligible if aged 18 to 70, diagnosed with alopecia and deemed suitable for DPC therapy, and patients were excluded if pregnant. Total RNA was extracted from unfractionated whole blood that had been collected in Tempus Blood RNA tubes.

This material consisted of whole blood, taken in connection with sensitization to the hapten diphenylcyclopropenone (DPC). The receptor comes from a man aged 40-49 years with alopecia areata. Some clones in this sample may be carry-over from other donors' samples. Here the chain combines TRBV5-1 and TRBJ1-1; TRBD1 lines up with 8 middle nucleotides. CDR3 loop: CASSSRPGTGNTEAFF. The bases are TGCGCCAGCAGCTCACGTCCCGGGACAGGGAACACTGAAGCTTTCTTT.